This T cell receptor (beta chain) was found in a study of CD8 T cells in Susac syndrome. General study results and limits: Acknowledgment was made by the study that its TCR sequencing and HLA analysis involved a relatively small number of individuals.

This clonotype was observed a single time. Its antigen is still unknown. After extraction with the RNeasy kit, roughly 0.45 to 1 ug of the RNA was reverse transcribed using random hexamers. Amplification of the TCR beta CDR3 was carried out by immunoSEQ multiplex PCR, which spanned a total of 54 Vbeta and 13 Jbeta segments. From the immunoSEQ multiplex PCR reads, TCRdb called clonotypes with MiXCR, one entry per CDR3 protein. The sample records about 160,000 distinct CDR3 sequences, roughly nine tenths being singletons. Trimming cost V 4 bases and J 0 bases, with 10 bases left between them. The CDR3 sequence is 14 residues long. In germline, CDR1 is DFQATT, CDR2 SNEGSKA (reference sequence). TCR beta from blood CD8+ and CD4+ T cells was sequenced. TEMRA cells were enriched by FACS, and CD4+ and CD8+ T cells were negatively isolated.

The V call is TRBV20-1, the J call TRBJ1-5; a weak D match, TRBD1 (6 bases). Sequenced sample: CD4+ T cells from PBMCs. This receptor was obtained from a human donor in good health. For the CDR3, the DNA is TGCAGTGCTACGGGGGCGTATAGCAATCAGCCCCAGCATTTT. Translated: CSATGAYSNQPQHF.